This T cell receptor (beta chain) comes out of a study of cytomegalovirus exposure and HLA in healthy donors. This clone was recorded only once. Its antigen is currently unknown. Study results and limitations: Later, an analysis found that TCR clusters from the first cohort tended to co-occur in the 130 or so validation repertoires. A few of the chains that were CMV-associated were confirmed in vitro to be specific for CMV antigens.

Some clones are missing from TCRdb's copy, which holds only in-frame ones; the method was immunoSEQ multiplex PCR. Here the sample spans almost 70,000 clones, 96% being singletons. The sample consisted of PBMCs. This sequence originates from a woman under 30 in good health and CMV-seropositive.

CDR3 bases: TGTGCCAGTAGGATCTACAGGGACACTGAAGCTTTCTTT. Translating it yields CASRIYRDTEAFF. This sequence joins TRBV19 and TRBJ1-1, with D perhaps TRBD1 (6 bases). Germline V gene sequence: CDR1 LNHDA, CDR2 SQIVND (reference sequence). The CDR3 is made up of 13 amino acids. Trimming took 6 bases from V and 3 from J, leaving 11 bases between them.